This passage covers 29 T cell receptor beta chains from one sample sequenced in a study of blood T cell repertoires in COVID-19. Assay used: immunoSEQ multiplex PCR; TCRdb lists only in-frame clones, some missing. The profile shows 45,000 or so clones, 70% to 90% of them singletons. The sample comprised peripheral blood. Every receptor here comes from an elderly man with acute or convalescent COVID-19.

The chain uses TRBV29-1 and TRBJ1-1, with a possible D match to TRBD1 (6 bases). CDR3 length equals 12 residues. The germline V gene encodes CDR1 SQVTM and CDR2 ANQGSEA. The V gene lost 4 bases and the J gene lost 7 bases, with 13 bases spanning the gap. The CDR3 spells CSVAGGPLEAFF. The DNA for the CDR3 is TGCAGCGTTGCCGGGGGGCCCCTTGAAGCTTTCTTT.

This clone was detected once. The rearrangement joins TRBV5-1 to TRBJ1-5; D is possibly TRBD1 (5 bases). The CDR3 is 14 residues long. CDR1 and CDR2 from the germline V gene are SGHRS and YFSETQ. Deletions cut 0 bases from V and 8 bases from J, with 12 bases between. In DNA form, the CDR3 reads TGCGCCAGCAGCTTGGCCGGGGGGTGGGAGCCCCAGCATTTT. Translating it yields CASSLAGGWEPQHF.

This clone showed up just a few times. This chain connects TRBV11-2 to TRBJ1-2; D ambiguous. V shed 1 base and J shed 3 bases, with 12 bases lying between them. Germline V gene lookup returns CDR1 SGHAT and CDR2 FQNNGV. This CDR3 has 15 residues. The CDR3 reads CASSLGGSVHYGYTF. In DNA, the CDR3 is TGTGCCAGCAGCTTAGGAGGATCGGTGCACTATGGCTACACCTTC.

The chain couples TRBV19 to TRBJ2-2; D is perhaps TRBD1 (5 bases). Germline loops: CDR1 LNHDA, CDR2 SQIVND (reference sequence). The CDR3 consists of 16 residues. Trimming took off 2 bases at V and 2 bases at J, with 12 bases between the two ends. CDR3 in amino acids: CASSIRSTGNTGELFF. The CDR3, as DNA: TGTGCCAGTAGTATAAGGTCCACAGGTAACACCGGGGAGCTGTTTTTT.

The V and J genes are TRBV19 and TRBJ1-1, with TRBD1 as a possible D gene (6 bases). CDR1 is LNHDA and CDR2 is SQIVND in the germline V gene (reference sequence). V was clipped by 6 bases and J by 0 bases, with 20 bases between them. This CDR3 has 17 amino acids. CDR3 nucleotide sequence: TGTGCCAGTAGAAACAGGGTAAGTAGGAGGATGAACACTGAAGCTTTCTTT. Its protein product is CASRNRVSRRMNTEAFF. The full variable domain, in which reference TRBV19 and TRBJ1-1 provide the parts outside the CDR3, is DGGITQSPKYLFRKEGQNVTLSCEQNLNHDAMYWYRQDPGQGLRLIYYSQIVNDFQKGDIAEGYSVSREKKESFPLTVTSAQKNPTAFYLCASRNRVSRRMNTEAFFGQGTRLTVV.

The chain carries TRBV5-6 and TRBJ2-7; TRBD1 matches 12 bases. The CDR3 runs to 15 residues. V dropped 3 bases and J dropped 5; count of bases not matched to a gene: 6. Germline CDR1 reads SGHDT; CDR2 reads YYEEEE. The CDR3 loop reads CASSYGTGGPHEQYF. DNA for the CDR3: TGTGCCAGCAGCTATGGGACAGGGGGCCCCCACGAGCAGTACTTC.

The chain combines TRBV6-5 with TRBJ2-3; 8 positions agree with TRBD1. The germline CDR1 and CDR2 sequences are MNHEY and SVGAGI. The CDR3 spans 15 residues. Unmatched junction bases numbered 5, after V lost 0 bases and J lost 6 bases. The CDR3 bases are TGTGCCAGCAGTTACTCTGGACAGGGTTTTGATACGCAGTATTTT. Translating it yields CASSYSGQGFDTQYF.

This chain links TRBV9 with TRBJ2-4; D is unresolved. Germline loops: CDR1 SGDLS, CDR2 YYNGEE. The length of the CDR3 is 15 residues. V was pared by 0 bases and J by 0 bases, with 7 bases between. CDR3 DNA sequence: TGTGCCAGCAGCGTAGGAGTTGTAGCCAAAAACATTCAGTACTTC. Translation: CASSVGVVAKNIQYF.

The V gene is TRBV7-2, the J gene TRBJ2-3; no reliable D call. This CDR3 contains 13 residues. The V gene's germline CDR1 is SGHTA and CDR2 FQGNSA. The V and J ends lost 1 base and 7 bases respectively, with 9 bases between them. The CDR3 loop reads CASSLGLRNTQYF. The CDR3 nucleotides read TGTGCCAGCAGCTTAGGTTTGCGGAATACGCAGTATTTT.

CDR3 in amino acids: CASSLAGTGGEGYTF. CDR3 sequence (DNA): TGCGCCAGCAGCTTGGCCGGGACAGGGGGTGAGGGCTACACCTTC. The chain is built from TRBV5-1 and TRBJ1-2; TRBD1 matches 11 bases. This CDR3 comprises 15 residues. Trimming cost V 0 bases and J 8 bases; bases outside gene matches: 6. Germline lookup yields CDR1 SGHRS and CDR2 YFSETQ.

The V gene is TRBV5-6, the J gene TRBJ1-1; TRBD1 aligns across 8 bases. The CDR3 runs to 15 residues. In germline, CDR1 is SGHDT, CDR2 YYEEEE. Losses at the gene ends were 2 bases for V and 1 base for J; bases not matched to a gene: 4. CDR3 sequence: CASSFPGQGNTEAFF. The CDR3 coding sequence is TGTGCCAGCAGCTTTCCTGGACAGGGGAACACTGAAGCTTTCTTT. Full variable domain (rest looked up from reference TRBV5-6 and TRBJ1-1): DAGVTQSPTHLIKTRGQQVTLRCSPKSGHDTVSWYQQALGQGPQFIFQYYEEEERQRGNFPDRFSGHQFPNYSSELNVNALLLGDSALYLCASSFPGQGNTEAFFGQGTRLTVV.

This chain joins TRBV15 and TRBJ2-3; possibly TRBD1 for D (6 bases). Looked up from germline, CDR1 is LNHNV and CDR2 is YYDKDF (reference sequence). Deletions cut 3 bases from V and 7 bases from J, with 14 bases between. The CDR3 is 14 residues long. CDR3 DNA sequence: TGTGCCACCAGCAGTCCCCTGGGGGCAAATACGCAGTATTTT. Translating it yields CATSSPLGANTQYF.

The J gene is TRBJ1-5, the V gene TRBV3-1 (or the pseudogene TRBV3-2); D is unclear. Germline V lookup: CDR1 LGHDT, CDR2 YNNKEL (reference sequence). The V gene lost 5 bases and the J gene lost 1 base, with 9 bases spanning the gap. The CDR3 consists of 14 residues. In nucleotides, the CDR3 is TGTGCCAGCAGCTTTACCGGGAGCAATCAGCCCCAGCATTTT. Translated, it gives CASSFTGSNQPQHF.

The chain recombines TRBV4-1 with TRBJ1-1; 8 positions agree with TRBD1. Trimming removed 4 bases from V and 0 bases from J; junction bases left unmatched: 10. This CDR3 is built from 17 residues. Germline V gene sequence: CDR1 MGHRA, CDR2 YSYEKL. CDR3: CASSLLGTGSMNTEAFF. The CDR3 nucleotides are TGCGCCAGCAGCCTATTAGGGACAGGCAGCATGAACACTGAAGCTTTCTTT.

The V and J genes are TRBV3-1 (or the pseudogene TRBV3-2) and TRBJ1-5; TRBD1 is a possible D gene (5 bases). Germline CDR1 and CDR2: LGHDT and YNNKEL (reference sequence). CDR3 length: 13 residues. V lost 4 bases and J 7 bases, leaving 11 bases between the germline ends. CDR3 coding DNA: TGTGCCAGCAGCCGGGACTGGGGCCAGCCCCAGCATTTT. Protein product: CASSRDWGQPQHF.

The rearrangement uses TRBV7-2 and TRBJ2-1, with 15 bases aligning to TRBD2. The CDR3 loop spans 17 amino acids. The germline V gene has CDR1 SGHTA and CDR2 FQGNSA. V lost 5 bases and J lost 6; bases outside the gene matches: 8. CDR3 DNA sequence: TGTGCCAGCAGCCCCGGACTAGCGGGGGGGCCTGGCAATGAGCAGTTCTTC. Protein sequence: CASSPGLAGGPGNEQFF.

The V and J genes are TRBV7-2 and TRBJ1-2; D ambiguous. This CDR3 has 13 amino acids. The V end lost 1 base, the J end lost 5 bases, and 8 bases lay between the germline ends. Per the germline V gene, CDR1 is SGHTA and CDR2 is FQGNSA. The CDR3 loop reads CASSLVSEYGYTF. The CDR3, as DNA: TGTGCCAGCAGCTTAGTCTCGGAGTATGGCTACACCTTC.

In this sample, this clone turned up a few times. The J gene is TRBJ1-4, the V gene TRBV19; D may be TRBD1 (6 bases). V was pared by 6 bases and J by 2 bases, with 13 bases between. Germline V gene data show CDR1 as LNHDA and CDR2 as SQIVND (reference sequence). The CDR3 consists of 15 residues. CDR3 DNA sequence: TGTGCCAGTAGGGGGGCCGGGCAGACTAATGAAAAACTGTTTTTT. Encoded protein: CASRGAGQTNEKLFF.

The rearrangement uses TRBV18 and TRBJ1-5; D remains unclear. CDR1 is KGHSH and CDR2 is LQKENI in the germline V gene. Trimming took 4 bases from V and 10 from J, leaving 14 bases between them. This CDR3 region has 13 residues. As DNA, the CDR3 is TGTGCCAGCTCACGAACCAAATCACACCCCCAGCATTTT. It yields the protein CASSRTKSHPQHF.

J is TRBJ1-1 and V is TRBV14; tentatively, D is TRBD1 (5 bases). Germline CDR1 SGHDN, CDR2 FVKESK. The CDR3 is made up of 15 amino acids. Trimming removed 4 bases from V and 0 bases from J, with 12 bases in between. The CDR3 protein is CASSLPLGVNTEAFF. The CDR3 coding sequence is TGTGCCAGCAGCCTACCCCTAGGGGTGAACACTGAAGCTTTCTTT.

The chain combines TRBV19 with TRBJ1-2, with 8 bases lining up with TRBD1. V trimming: 6 bases; J trimming: 7 bases; junction bases outside the gene matches: 16. This CDR3 contains 16 residues. Germline CDR1 and CDR2: LNHDA and SQIVND (reference sequence). CDR3 residues: CASRENTGTGNAGYTF. CDR3 coding DNA: TGTGCCAGTAGGGAGAATACCGGGACAGGTAATGCTGGCTACACCTTC. Drawing the rest from reference TRBV19 and TRBJ1-2, the complete variable domain is DGGITQSPKYLFRKEGQNVTLSCEQNLNHDAMYWYRQDPGQGLRLIYYSQIVNDFQKGDIAEGYSVSREKKESFPLTVTSAQKNPTAFYLCASRENTGTGNAGYTFGSGTRLTVV.

This clone was seen a single time. V gene TRBV2 combines with J gene TRBJ1-2; D may be TRBD1 (6 bases). The V end lost 7 bases, the J end lost 8 bases, and 29 bases lay between the germline ends. From germline, CDR1 is SNHLY and CDR2 FYNNEI. CDR3 size: 17 residues. This chain's CDR3 is CASTSYFDRIGGRGYTF. CDR3 nucleotides: TGTGCCAGCACTTCGTACTTTGACAGGATAGGAGGTCGCGGCTACACCTTC.

This chain joins TRBV10-2 and TRBJ2-7; D might be TRBD1 (6 bases). Germline CDR1 is WSHSY and CDR2 is SAAADI. This CDR3 comprises 13 residues. The V gene lost 6 bases and the J gene lost 3 bases, with 12 bases spanning the gap. Written as DNA, the CDR3 is TGCGCCAGCAGACAGGGAGTGCACTACGAGCAGTACTTC. It translates to CASRQGVHYEQYF.

This chain connects TRBV5-1 to TRBJ1-2, with D perhaps TRBD1 (6 bases). Trimming took off 4 bases at V and 2 bases at J, with 9 bases between the two ends. Germline loops: CDR1 SGHRS, CDR2 YFSETQ. The CDR3 consists of 13 residues. The CDR3 sequence: CASSAQGNYGYTF. CDR3 sequence (DNA): TGCGCCAGCAGCGCCCAGGGGAACTATGGCTACACCTTC.

The CDR3 DNA sequence: TGTGCCAGCAGTTTTCGGACTGGGGTTTTTTGGGAGCAGTACTTC. Amino acids: CASSFRTGVFWEQYF. The chain carries TRBV27 and TRBJ2-7; perhaps TRBD2 as D (5 bases). Looked up from germline, CDR1 is MNHEY and CDR2 is SMNVEV (reference sequence). The CDR3 covers 15 residues. The V end was cut by 3 bases, the J end by 7 bases, with 19 bases between.

CDR3 sequence (DNA): TGTGCCAGCAGCCAGCTTAGCGGGGGGGATGTGGGTGAGCAGTTCTTC. Its translation is CASSQLSGGDVGEQFF. The rearrangement links TRBV3-1 (or the pseudogene TRBV3-2) to TRBJ2-1; 11 bases agree with TRBD2. Germline V gene data show CDR1 as LGHDT and CDR2 as YNNKEL (reference sequence). V trimming: 3 bases; J trimming: 9 bases; junction bases outside the gene matches: 10. This CDR3 has 16 amino acids.

The DNA for the CDR3 is TGCAGCGCCCGGTCTAGCGGGGGAGCCGCCACAGATACGCAGTATTTT. This translates into CSARSSGGAATDTQYF. The chain links TRBV29-1 to TRBJ2-3; 10 nucleotides agree with TRBD2. The CDR3 consists of 16 residues. Germline CDR1 is SQVTM and CDR2 is ANQGSEA. J lost 2 bases, V lost 7 bases, and 12 bases had no gene match.

This chain uses TRBV7-2 with TRBJ2-6; D unclear. The CDR3 covers 15 residues. Trimming took off 3 bases at V and 4 bases at J, with 10 bases between the two ends. CDR1 SGHTA and CDR2 FQGNSA come from the germline V gene. CDR3 nucleotide sequence: TGTGCCAGCAGCTTCGACACGTCCGGGGCCAACGTCCTGACTTTC. Its translation: CASSFDTSGANVLTF. The entire variable domain, with the rest obtained from reference TRBV7-2 and TRBJ2-6, is as follows: GAGVSQSPSNKVTEKGKDVELRCDPISGHTALYWYRQSLGQGLEFLIYFQGNSAPDKSGLPSDRFSAERTGGSVSTLTIQRTQQEDSAVYLCASSFDTSGANVLTFGAGSRLTVL.

The chain joins TRBV5-1 to TRBJ2-3, with 9 bases that match TRBD1. Germline lookup yields CDR1 SGHRS and CDR2 YFSETQ. The CDR3 covers 14 residues. V lost 7 bases and J lost 6; bases outside the gene matches: 9. The CDR3 DNA follows: TGCGCCAGCGGACAGGGGAGGCTAGGGGATACGCAGTATTTT. As protein: CASGQGRLGDTQYF.